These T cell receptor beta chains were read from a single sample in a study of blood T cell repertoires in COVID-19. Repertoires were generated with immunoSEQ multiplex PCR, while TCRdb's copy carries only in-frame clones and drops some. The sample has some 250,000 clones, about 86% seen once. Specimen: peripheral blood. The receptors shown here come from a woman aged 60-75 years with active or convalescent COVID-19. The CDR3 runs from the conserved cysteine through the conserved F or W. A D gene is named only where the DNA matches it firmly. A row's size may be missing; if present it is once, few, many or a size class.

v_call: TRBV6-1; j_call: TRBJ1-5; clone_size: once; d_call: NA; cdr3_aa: CASSEVGPNQPQHF; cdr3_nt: TGTGCCAGCAGTGAAGTGGGCCCCAATCAGCCCCAGCATTTT
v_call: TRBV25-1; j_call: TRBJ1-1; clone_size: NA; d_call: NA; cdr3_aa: CAAGREEAFF; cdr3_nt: TGTGCCGCGGGGAGGGAAGAAGCTTTCTTT
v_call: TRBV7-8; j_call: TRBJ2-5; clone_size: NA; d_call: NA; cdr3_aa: CASSLKGGNKETQYF; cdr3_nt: TGTGCCAGCAGCCTCAAGGGCGGGAACAAAGAGACCCAGTACTTC
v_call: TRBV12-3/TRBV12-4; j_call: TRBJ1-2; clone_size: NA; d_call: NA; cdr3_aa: CASQRNRAYGYTF; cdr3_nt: TGTGCCAGCCAGAGAAACAGGGCCTATGGCTACACCTTC
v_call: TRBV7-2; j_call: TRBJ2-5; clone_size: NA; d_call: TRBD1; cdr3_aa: CASSLGTGQETQYF; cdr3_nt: TGTGCCAGCAGCTTAGGGACAGGCCAAGAGACCCAGTACTTC
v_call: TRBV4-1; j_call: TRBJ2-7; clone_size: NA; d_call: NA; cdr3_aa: CASSQSGSYEQYF; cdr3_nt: TGCGCCAGCAGCCAGAGTGGCTCCTACGAGCAGTACTTC
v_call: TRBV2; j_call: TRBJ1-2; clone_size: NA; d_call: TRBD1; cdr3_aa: CAGGQGLLDGYTF; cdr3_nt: TGTGCCGGTGGACAGGGACTCTTGGATGGCTACACCTTC
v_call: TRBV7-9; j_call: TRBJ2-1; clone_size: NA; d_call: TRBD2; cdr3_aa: CASSLAPAGWNEQFF; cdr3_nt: TGTGCCAGCAGCTTAGCGCCAGCGGGGTGGAATGAGCAGTTCTTC
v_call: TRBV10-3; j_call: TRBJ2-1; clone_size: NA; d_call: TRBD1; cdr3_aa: CAIRGTGEGEQFF; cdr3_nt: TGTGCCATCAGGGGGACAGGGGAGGGTGAGCAGTTCTTC
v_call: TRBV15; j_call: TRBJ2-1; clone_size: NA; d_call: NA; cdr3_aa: CATSSLGDEQFF; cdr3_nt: TGTGCCACCAGCTCCCTCGGGGATGAGCAGTTCTTC
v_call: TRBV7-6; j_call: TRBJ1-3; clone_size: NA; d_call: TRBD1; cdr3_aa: CASSLSTGGGGNTIYF; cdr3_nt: TGTGCCAGCAGCTTATCAACAGGGGGGGGAGGAAACACCATATATTTT
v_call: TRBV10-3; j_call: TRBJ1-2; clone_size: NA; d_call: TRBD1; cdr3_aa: CAIHRDSDGYTF; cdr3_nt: TGTGCCATCCACCGGGACAGCGATGGCTACACCTTC
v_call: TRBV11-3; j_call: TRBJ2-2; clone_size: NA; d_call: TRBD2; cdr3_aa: CASSPGGTRTTRELFF; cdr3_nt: TGTGCCAGCAGCCCGGGAGGGACTAGGACGACAAGGGAGCTGTTTTTT
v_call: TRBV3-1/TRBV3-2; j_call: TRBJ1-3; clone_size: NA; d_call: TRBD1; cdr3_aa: CASNQPGQGVKNTIYF; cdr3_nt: TGTGCCAGCAACCAACCTGGACAGGGCGTTAAGAACACCATATATTTT
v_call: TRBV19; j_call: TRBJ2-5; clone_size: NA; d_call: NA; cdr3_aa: CASSIVREETQYF; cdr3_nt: TGTGCCAGTAGTATAGTTCGCGAAGAGACCCAGTACTTC
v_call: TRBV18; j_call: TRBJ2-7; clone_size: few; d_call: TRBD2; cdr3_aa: CASSPSGGSSYEQYF; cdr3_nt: TGTGCCAGCTCACCATCCGGGGGGAGCTCCTACGAGCAGTACTTC
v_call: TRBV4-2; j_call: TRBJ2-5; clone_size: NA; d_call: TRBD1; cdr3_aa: CASSPDRGLYF; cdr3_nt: TGTGCCAGCAGCCCGGACAGGGGGCTTTACTTC
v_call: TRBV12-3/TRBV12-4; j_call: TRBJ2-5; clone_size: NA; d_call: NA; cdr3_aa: CASSLQETQYF; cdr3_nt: TGTGCCAGCAGTCTTCAAGAGACCCAGTACTTC
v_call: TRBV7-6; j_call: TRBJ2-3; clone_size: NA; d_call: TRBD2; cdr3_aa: CASSLASSGGTDTQYF; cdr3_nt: TGTGCCAGCAGCTTAGCGTCTAGCGGGGGGACAGATACGCAGTATTTT
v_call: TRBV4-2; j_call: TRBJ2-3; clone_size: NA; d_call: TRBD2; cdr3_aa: CASSQTGGRTDTQYF; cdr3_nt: TGTGCCAGCAGCCAAACGGGGGGGCGCACAGATACGCAGTATTTT
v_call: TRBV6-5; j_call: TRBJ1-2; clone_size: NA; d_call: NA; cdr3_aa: CASSYSRLQSGYTF; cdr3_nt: TGTGCCAGCAGTTACTCGAGACTTCAGAGTGGCTACACCTTC
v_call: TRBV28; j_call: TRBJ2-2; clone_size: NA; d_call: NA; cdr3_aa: CASSLFAGALANTGELFF; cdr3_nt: TGTGCCAGCAGTTTATTCGCAGGGGCCCTAGCGAACACCGGGGAGCTGTTTTTT
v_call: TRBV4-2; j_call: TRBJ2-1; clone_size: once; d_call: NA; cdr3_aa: CASSQDPRAASSYNEQFF; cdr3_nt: TGTGCCAGCAGCCAAGATCCCCGAGCGGCCAGCTCCTACAATGAGCAGTTCTTC
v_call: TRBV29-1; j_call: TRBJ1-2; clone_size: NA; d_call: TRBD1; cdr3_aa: CSVGGGAGHGYTF; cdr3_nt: TGCAGCGTTGGAGGGGGCGCGGGGCATGGCTACACCTTC
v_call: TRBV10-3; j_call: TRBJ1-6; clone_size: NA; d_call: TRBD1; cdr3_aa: CAIRVTGVDSPLHF; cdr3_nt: TGTGCCATCAGGGTCACAGGGGTGGATTCACCCCTCCACTTT
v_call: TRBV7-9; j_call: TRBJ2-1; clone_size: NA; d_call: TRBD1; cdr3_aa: CASSLGQGFLNEQFF; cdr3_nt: TGTGCCAGCAGCTTAGGACAGGGGTTCTTAAATGAGCAGTTCTTC
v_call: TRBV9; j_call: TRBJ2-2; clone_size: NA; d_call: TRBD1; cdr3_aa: CASSVIQGRTGELFF; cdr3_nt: TGTGCCAGCAGCGTAATACAGGGGCGGACCGGGGAGCTGTTTTTT
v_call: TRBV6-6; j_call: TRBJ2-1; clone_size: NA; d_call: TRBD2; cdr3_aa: CASSLLAGTYNEQFF; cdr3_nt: TGTGCCAGCAGTTTACTAGCGGGGACTTACAATGAGCAGTTCTTC
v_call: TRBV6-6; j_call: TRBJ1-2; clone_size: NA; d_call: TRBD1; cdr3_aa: CASSYTPGQGYGYTF; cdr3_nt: TGTGCCAGCAGTTACACCCCGGGACAGGGTTATGGCTACACCTTC